These T cell receptor beta chains were read from a single sample in a study of T cell responses to AZD1222 COVID-19 vaccine. Assay: immunoSEQ multiplex PCR; the TCRdb copy retains only in-frame clones and omits some. Counted here are 150,000 to 200,000 clones, about 92% occurring once; the ten biggest clones make up around 4%. The specimen was peripheral blood, collected on day 0 of AZD1222 vaccination. These receptors originate from an adult in good health. Each CDR3 is given with its conserved first and last residue. The D gene is left open where the match is weak. The size field is filled for only some rows; it gives once, few, many or a size class.

clone_size	v_call	d_call	j_call	cdr3_aa	cdr3_nt
NA	TRBV13	NA	TRBJ1-1	CASSLGSTENTEAFF	TGTGCCAGCAGCTTAGGGTCAACAGAGAACACTGAAGCTTTCTTT
NA	TRBV4-1	TRBD2	TRBJ2-2	CASSPSIRGAGGLLFGELFF	TGCGCCAGCAGCCCCTCCATTAGGGGAGCGGGAGGGCTATTATTCGGGGAGCTGTTTTTT
NA	TRBV27	TRBD2	TRBJ2-5	CASSMGGGFEETQYF	TGTGCCAGCAGTATGGGGGGGGGTTTTGAGGAGACCCAGTACTTC
NA	TRBV30	NA	TRBJ2-5	CAWSSQETQYF	TGTGCCTGGAGTAGCCAAGAGACCCAGTACTTC
NA	TRBV28	NA	TRBJ1-1	CASIERARRTEAFF	TGTGCCAGCATAGAACGAGCCCGAAGAACTGAAGCTTTCTTT
NA	TRBV10-3	NA	TRBJ2-3	CAISTDTLNTQYF	TGTGCCATCAGCACGGACACCCTAAATACGCAGTATTTT
NA	TRBV3-1/TRBV3-2	NA	TRBJ1-4	CASSLGLRGPNEKLFF	TGTGCCAGCAGCCTTGGGCTACGGGGGCCTAATGAAAAACTGTTTTTT
NA	TRBV20-1	NA	TRBJ1-2	CSAVRAYGYTF	TGCAGTGCTGTCAGGGCCTATGGCTACACCTTC
NA	TRBV12-3/TRBV12-4	NA	TRBJ2-7	CASSLDTASRRYF	TGTGCCAGCAGTCTCGACACCGCTAGCCGCCGGTACTTC
NA	TRBV11-2	TRBD2	TRBJ2-7	CASSSQRGGLYEQYF	TGTGCCAGCAGCTCCCAGCGGGGGGGCCTCTACGAGCAGTACTTC
NA	TRBV5-1	NA	TRBJ1-1	CASNLGFGRTEAFF	TGCGCCAGCAACTTGGGTTTTGGGCGGACTGAAGCTTTCTTT
NA	TRBV5-6	NA	TRBJ1-2	CASSLGGPGYGYTF	TGTGCCAGCAGCTTGGGGGGCCCCGGCTATGGCTACACCTTC
NA	TRBV19	NA	TRBJ1-2	CASTRGGYGYTF	TGTGCCAGTACCAGGGGAGGGTATGGCTACACCTTC
NA	TRBV2	NA	TRBJ1-2	CASTEGGGYTF	TGTGCCAGCACCGAGGGGGGGGGCTACACCTTC
NA	TRBV4-1	NA	TRBJ1-1	CASSRPNTEAFF	TGCGCCAGCAGCAGGCCGAACACTGAAGCTTTCTTT
NA	TRBV19	NA	TRBJ1-6	CASSMTTGGSPLHF	TGTGCCAGTAGTATGACGACAGGCGGTTCACCCCTCCACTTT
few	TRBV5-6	NA	TRBJ1-6	CASSLLPGARGSPLHF	TGTGCCAGCAGCTTGCTCCCCGGGGCAAGAGGTTCACCCCTCCACTTT
NA	TRBV5-1	NA	TRBJ2-2	CASSLRHRSSGTGELFF	TGCGCCAGCAGCTTACGCCACAGGAGTTCAGGCACCGGGGAGCTGTTTTTT
NA	TRBV6-5	NA	TRBJ1-1	CASSGGWQNTEAFF	TGTGCCAGCAGCGGAGGGTGGCAGAACACTGAAGCTTTCTTT
NA	TRBV30	NA	TRBJ1-3	CAWRREMASAIYF	TGTGCCTGGAGACGGGAAATGGCAAGCGCCATATATTTT
NA	TRBV5-1	NA	TRBJ1-1	CASSSTANTEAFF	TGCGCCAGCAGCTCCACAGCTAACACTGAAGCTTTCTTT
NA	TRBV27	TRBD1	TRBJ2-2	CASSLPGGWNTGELFF	TGTGCCAGCAGCCTTCCAGGGGGCTGGAACACCGGGGAGCTGTTTTTT
NA	TRBV11-2	NA	TRBJ1-5	CASSLRASWDQPQHF	TGTGCCAGCAGCCTAAGAGCGTCCTGGGATCAGCCCCAGCATTTT
few	TRBV5-4	NA	TRBJ1-6	CASSLVIPGPKDSPLHF	TGTGCCAGCAGCTTGGTTATTCCGGGACCGAAGGATTCACCCCTCCACTTT
NA	TRBV5-1	NA	TRBJ1-4	CASSWGGQPPNEKLFF	TGCGCCAGCAGCTGGGGGGGGCAGCCGCCTAATGAAAAACTGTTTTTT
NA	TRBV3-1/TRBV3-2	TRBD2	TRBJ2-1	CASSPVILLAGAPAYNEQFF	TGTGCCAGCAGCCCTGTCATTCTGCTAGCGGGGGCCCCGGCCTACAATGAGCAGTTCTTC
NA	TRBV12-3/TRBV12-4	NA	TRBJ1-2	CASSFPSLVGYTF	TGTGCCAGCAGTTTCCCCTCTTTGGTTGGCTACACCTTC
NA	TRBV29-1	TRBD2	TRBJ2-1	CSVPAGLAVDEQFF	TGCAGCGTCCCGGCGGGACTAGCGGTCGATGAGCAGTTCTTC
NA	TRBV19	NA	TRBJ2-2	CALRSLANTGELFF	TGTGCCCTCAGGTCCCTCGCGAACACCGGGGAGCTGTTTTTT
NA	TRBV6-5	NA	TRBJ2-7	CASSYGRPSYEQYF	TGTGCCAGCAGTTACGGAAGGCCATCCTACGAGCAGTACTTC
NA	TRBV19	NA	TRBJ2-5	CASSGGGTQYF	TGTGCCAGTAGCGGAGGGGGGACCCAGTACTTC
NA	TRBV12-3/TRBV12-4	NA	TRBJ1-2	CASSLRRYGYTF	TGTGCCAGCAGTTTACGGAGGTATGGCTACACCTTC
NA	TRBV5-1	NA	TRBJ1-6	CASSLVFGGGISPLHF	TGCGCCAGCAGCTTGGTCTTCGGTGGGGGTATTTCACCCCTCCACTTT
NA	TRBV19	TRBD1	TRBJ1-5	CASSLGQGKSQPQHF	TGTGCCAGTAGCCTAGGACAGGGGAAAAGTCAGCCCCAGCATTTT
NA	TRBV19	NA	TRBJ2-3	CASSTRGPSADTQYF	TGTGCCAGTAGTACTCGGGGCCCCAGTGCAGATACGCAGTATTTT
NA	TRBV6-5	NA	TRBJ1-1	CASSGPTGLNTEAFF	TGTGCCAGCAGCGGCCCGACAGGTTTGAACACTGAAGCTTTCTTT
NA	TRBV5-1	TRBD2	TRBJ2-2	CASSFSSGGAGELFF	TGCGCCAGCAGCTTCTCTAGCGGGGGGGCCGGGGAGCTGTTTTTT